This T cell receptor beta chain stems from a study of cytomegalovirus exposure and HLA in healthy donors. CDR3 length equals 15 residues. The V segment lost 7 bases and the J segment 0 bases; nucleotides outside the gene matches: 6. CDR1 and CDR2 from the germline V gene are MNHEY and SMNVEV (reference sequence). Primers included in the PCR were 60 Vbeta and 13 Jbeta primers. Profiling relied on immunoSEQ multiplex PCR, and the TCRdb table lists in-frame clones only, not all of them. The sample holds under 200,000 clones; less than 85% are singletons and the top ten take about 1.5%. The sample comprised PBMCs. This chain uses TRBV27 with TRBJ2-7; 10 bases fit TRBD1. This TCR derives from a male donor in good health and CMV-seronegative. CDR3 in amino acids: CASKNDRGPSYEQYF. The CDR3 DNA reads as TGTGCCAGCAAGAACGACAGGGGGCCCTCCTACGAGCAGTACTTC.